The clone carrying this T cell receptor (beta chain) was found many times. This record belongs to a study of T cells in Graves' hyperthyroidism and ophthalmopathy. The source material, RNA transcripts, was used to amplify TCR beta CDR3 regions. The TCR CDR3 first-round RT-PCR relied on the HTBI primer set. TCRdb ran MiXCR on the multiplex PCR reads and lists one entry per CDR3 protein. The sample lists 730,000 or so distinct CDR3 sequences, roughly 20% occurring once. This clonotype was obtained from a woman aged 50 to 60 with Graves' hyperthyroidism that later progressed to Graves' ophthalmopathy. Sequencing was done on a sample of blood.

In DNA, the CDR3 is TGTGCCAGCAGAACGGGACACTTTGGGCCCCAGCATTTT. It yields the protein CASRTGHFGPQHF. The chain carries TRBV12-3 or TRBV12-4 and TRBJ1-5, with D possibly matching TRBD1 (6 bases). The CDR3 covers 13 residues. V lost 6 bases and J 9 bases, leaving 15 bases between the germline ends.